The 27 T cell receptor beta chains listed next were all sequenced from one sample in a study of T cells in localized non-small cell lung cancer (dated by TCRdb to 2018 to 2021). Libraries were prepared through the immunoSEQ multiplex PCR assay. In TCRdb, the immuneACCESS table is reduced to in-frame sequences with V and J assigned. These tables do not hold every clone; where another copy was compared, an unresolved V gene accounts for under half, and the others remain unexplained. Here the sample has under 35,000 clones; approximately 90% occur a single time. Clones ranked in the top ten supply 4% to 4.5% of the sample. The starting material was peripheral blood mononuclear cells, obtained before any cancer treatment. The receptors shown here come from a woman aged 35 to 70 with stage III lung adenocarcinoma.

J is TRBJ1-4 and V is TRBV11-2, with D unresolved. This CDR3 has 14 residues. Germline values: CDR1 SGHAT, CDR2 FQNNGV. The V end lost 3 bases, the J end lost 5 bases, and 10 bases lay between the germline ends. The CDR3 nucleotides are TGTGCCAGCAGCTTTAGGGCACCAAATGAAAAACTGTTTTTT. Protein: CASSFRAPNEKLFF.

V usage is TRBV30 and J usage is TRBJ2-5; no firm D call. V was trimmed by 0 bases and J by 11 bases, leaving 13 bases between them. Germline CDR1 GTSNPN, CDR2 SVGIG (reference sequence). The CDR3 is made up of 12 amino acids. The chain's CDR3 is CAWSVGPLFQYF. The CDR3 bases are TGTGCCTGGAGTGTGGGCCCCCTTTTTCAGTACTTC. Full variable domain (missing parts from reference TRBV30 and TRBJ2-5): SQTIHQWPATLVQPVGSPLSLECTVEGTSNPNLYWYRQAAGRGLQLLFYSVGIGQISSEVPQNLSASRPQDRQFILSSKKLLLSDSGFYLCAWSVGPLFQYFGPGTRLLVL.

The chain joins TRBV19 to TRBJ1-1; the match to TRBD1 covers 8 bases. Germline lookup yields CDR1 LNHDA and CDR2 SQIVND (reference sequence). Trimming at V came to 0 bases and at J to 4 bases, leaving 4 bases not matched to a gene. This CDR3 is built from 15 residues. CDR3 DNA: TGTGCCAGTAGTATAGAACCCAGGGGGCCCACTGAAGCTTTCTTT. It is translated as CASSIEPRGPTEAFF.

The chain combines TRBV6-5 with TRBJ1-1; D gene uncertain. V shed 7 bases and J shed 0 bases, with 9 bases lying between them. The CDR3 consists of 13 residues. Germline-derived CDR1 and CDR2 are MNHEY and SVGAGI. The chain's CDR3 is CASNNYLNTEAFF. CDR3 nucleotides: TGTGCCAGCAATAACTACTTGAACACTGAAGCTTTCTTT.

This chain connects TRBV2 to TRBJ2-7; tentative D call: TRBD2 (5 bases). The V gene lost 2 bases and the J gene lost 2 bases, with 13 bases spanning the gap. CDR3 length: 15 residues. The germline V gene encodes CDR1 SNHLY and CDR2 FYNNEI. The chain's CDR3 is CASSERAGAAYEQYF. CDR3 coding DNA: TGTGCCAGCAGTGAACGGGCGGGCGCAGCCTACGAGCAGTACTTC.

The genes are TRBV2 and TRBJ1-1; possibly TRBD1 for D (6 bases). V was pared by 6 bases and J by 4 bases, with 12 bases between. This CDR3 has 13 residues. Germline values: CDR1 SNHLY, CDR2 FYNNEI. The CDR3 spells CASRLQGSTEAFF. CDR3 DNA sequence: TGTGCCAGCAGATTACAGGGTAGCACTGAAGCTTTCTTT. Combining the CDR3 with reference TRBV2 and TRBJ1-1 gives the whole variable domain EPEVTQTPSHQVTQMGQEVILRCVPISNHLYFYWYRQILGQKVEFLVSFYNNEISEKSEIFDDQFSVERPDGSNFTLKIRSTKLEDSAMYFCASRLQGSTEAFFGQGTRLTVV.

This clone has just one count. The chain uses TRBV11-3 and TRBJ2-3; maybe TRBD1 (6 bases). Per germline, CDR1 SGHNT and CDR2 YENEEA. The CDR3 is made up of 14 amino acids. V shed 4 bases and J shed 2 bases, with 10 bases lying between them. The CDR3 DNA reads TGTGCCAGCAGCTCCGGACAGTCCACAGATACGCAGTATTTT. Its translation is CASSSGQSTDTQYF.

The rearrangement links TRBV9 to TRBJ2-3, with D perhaps matching TRBD2 (5 bases). Germline V gene sequence: CDR1 SGDLS, CDR2 YYNGEE. The CDR3 has 13 amino acids. V gave up 3 bases and J gave up 6 bases, with 11 bases separating them. The CDR3 loop is CASSGAAFDTQYF. In DNA, the CDR3 is TGTGCCAGCAGCGGAGCGGCCTTTGATACGCAGTATTTT. Combining the CDR3 with reference TRBV9 and TRBJ2-3 gives the whole variable domain DSGVTQTPKHLITATGQRVTLRCSPRSGDLSVYWYQQSLDQGLQFLIQYYNGEERAKGNILERFSAQQFPDLHSELNLSSLELGDSALYFCASSGAAFDTQYFGPGTRLTVL.

The chain links TRBV7-3 to TRBJ1-1; D unclear. The CDR3 consists of 12 residues. Trimming cost V 2 bases and J 7 bases, with 8 bases left between them. Per the germline V gene, CDR1 is SGHTA and CDR2 is FQGTGA. The CDR3: CASSLDGVEAFF. For the CDR3, the DNA is TGTGCCAGCAGCTTAGACGGGGTTGAAGCTTTCTTT.

The chain joins TRBV30 to TRBJ2-7, with D possibly being TRBD2 (6 bases). Germline V gene lookup returns CDR1 GTSNPN and CDR2 SVGIG (reference sequence). CDR3 size: 13 residues. Deletions cut 2 bases from V and 7 bases from J, with 15 bases between. The CDR3 protein is CAWSPQPGEEQYF. The DNA of the CDR3 is TGTGCCTGGAGTCCCCAGCCGGGAGAAGAGCAGTACTTC.

The chain links TRBV28 to TRBJ2-1, with a weak D call TRBD1 (5 bases). Trimming took 7 bases from V and 7 from J, leaving 11 bases between them. Germline V gene lookup returns CDR1 MDHEN and CDR2 SYDVKM. This CDR3 contains 12 residues. The CDR3, as DNA: TGTGCCAGCAAGGCCAGGGTGAATGAGCAGTTCTTC. Residues: CASKARVNEQFF.

The rearrangement uses TRBV4-3 and TRBJ2-5; 8 bases fit TRBD1. Germline values: CDR1 LGHNA, CDR2 YSLEER. CDR3 size: 16 residues. Trimming removed 0 bases from V and 5 bases from J; junction bases left unmatched: 8. CDR3 protein: CASSQDPPGGRETQYF. The CDR3 DNA sequence: TGCGCCAGCAGCCAAGATCCCCCAGGGGGCCGGGAGACCCAGTACTTC.

The chain has TRBV19 and TRBJ2-2, with TRBD1 identical over 8 bases. Unmatched junction bases numbered 10, after V lost 4 bases and J lost 0 bases. The CDR3 has 18 residues. The V gene's germline CDR1 is LNHDA and CDR2 SQIVND (reference sequence). The CDR3 spells CASSTSDRVGANTGELFF. The DNA for the CDR3 is TGTGCCAGTAGTACCTCGGACAGGGTAGGAGCGAACACCGGGGAGCTGTTTTTT. Full variable domain (rest looked up from reference TRBV19 and TRBJ2-2): DGGITQSPKYLFRKEGQNVTLSCEQNLNHDAMYWYRQDPGQGLRLIYYSQIVNDFQKGDIAEGYSVSREKKESFPLTVTSAQKNPTAFYLCASSTSDRVGANTGELFFGEGSRLTVL.

This sequence joins TRBV19 and TRBJ2-1; 7 bases map to TRBD1. CDR1 is LNHDA, CDR2 SQIVND, per germline (reference sequence). Trimming removed 5 bases from V and 4 bases from J; junction bases left unmatched: 5. This CDR3 is built from 14 residues. The CDR3 loop is CASSPLDRYNEQFF. The CDR3 bases are TGTGCCAGTAGTCCCTTGGACAGGTACAATGAGCAGTTCTTC.

The chain recombines TRBV28 with TRBJ2-1; TRBD1 is a possible D gene (6 bases). Germline CDR1 and CDR2: MDHEN and SYDVKM. The germline V and J ends were trimmed by 3 bases and 3 bases, with 12 bases remaining between them. The CDR3 extends over 15 amino acids. The CDR3 spells CASSLGDTFYNEQFF. CDR3 DNA: TGTGCCAGCAGTTTGGGGGACACCTTCTACAATGAGCAGTTCTTC.

V usage is TRBV27 and J usage is TRBJ2-4, with 7 bases fitting TRBD1. V shed 5 bases and J 6 bases; nucleotides not matched to a gene: 10. Germline V gene data show CDR1 as MNHEY and CDR2 as SMNVEV (reference sequence). The CDR3 loop spans 15 amino acids. DNA for the CDR3: TGTGCCAGCAGTCCCCAAGGGGGCGCGACAAACATTCAGTACTTC. Translated: CASSPQGGATNIQYF.

The gene calls are TRBV11-3 and TRBJ2-2; unclear D gene. The CDR3 spans 13 residues. The V end was cut by 0 bases, the J end by 5 bases, with 4 bases between. Germline CDR1 reads SGHNT; CDR2 reads YENEEA. The CDR3 is CASSLDMTGELFF. The CDR3 DNA sequence: TGTGCCAGCAGCTTAGATATGACCGGGGAGCTGTTTTTT.

The V gene is TRBV7-9, the J gene TRBJ1-2; 7 nucleotides match TRBD1. Germline V gives CDR1 SEHNR, CDR2 FQNEAQ (reference sequence). V lost 5 bases to trimming and J lost 5 bases; unmatched junction nucleotides: 8. This CDR3 region has 14 residues. CDR3 loop: CASSPGTEPYGYTF. The CDR3 DNA reads as TGTGCCAGCAGCCCCGGGACAGAGCCTTATGGCTACACCTTC. Supplemented by reference TRBV7-9 and TRBJ1-2, the full variable domain reads DTGVSQNPRHKITKRGQNVTFRCDPISEHNRLYWYRQTLGQGPEFLTYFQNEAQLEKSRLLSDRFSAERPKGSFSTLEIQRTEQGDSAMYLCASSPGTEPYGYTFGSGTRLTVV.

This chain uses TRBV4-1 with TRBJ2-4, with D perhaps TRBD2 (7 bases). CDR3 length: 15 residues. The V gene lost 0 bases and the J gene lost 8 bases, with 14 bases spanning the gap. The V gene's germline CDR1 is MGHRA and CDR2 YSYEKL. CDR3 coding DNA: TGCGCCAGCAGCCAAGACGCGGGGGCTGGGGACATTCAGTACTTC. Protein product: CASSQDAGAGDIQYF.

This sequence joins TRBV19 and TRBJ1-5; D gene uncertain. CDR1 and CDR2 from the germline V gene are LNHDA and SQIVND (reference sequence). The CDR3 is made up of 15 amino acids. V was shortened by 4 bases and J by 2 bases, with 12 bases between the two germline ends. Here the CDR3 reads CASSKGSAGNQPQHF. The CDR3 DNA is TGTGCCAGTAGTAAGGGCTCAGCAGGCAATCAGCCCCAGCATTTT.

This rearrangement joins TRBV4-1 to TRBJ1-5; D not certain. The CDR3 totals 15 residues. Trimming shortened V by 5 bases and J by 1 base, and 12 bases separated the two germline ends. Germline V lookup: CDR1 MGHRA, CDR2 YSYEKL. CDR3 region: CASSADPNSNQPQHF. The CDR3 DNA reads TGCGCCAGCAGCGCCGACCCAAACAGCAATCAGCCCCAGCATTTT.

This chain uses TRBV6-1 with TRBJ1-6; tentative D call: TRBD1 (5 bases). This CDR3 contains 15 residues. CDR1 is MNHNS, CDR2 SASEGT, per germline. V was clipped by 3 bases and J by 11 bases, with 17 bases between them. CDR3 amino acids: CASSETKGGTAPLHF. The CDR3 DNA follows: TGTGCCAGCAGTGAGACAAAAGGAGGGACGGCACCCCTCCACTTT.

The chain carries TRBV28 and TRBJ2-7; TRBD2 matches at 10 bases. The CDR3 length is 15 residues. Germline trimming cut 4 bases from V and 4 bases from J; bases unmatched to any gene: 7. Germline assignment: CDR1 MDHEN and CDR2 SYDVKM. CDR3 in amino acids: CASSSPGLARYEQYF. The CDR3 bases are TGTGCCAGCAGTTCACCGGGACTAGCGCGATACGAGCAGTACTTC.

The genes are TRBV9 and TRBJ2-2; D may be TRBD1 (5 bases). Germline-derived CDR1 and CDR2 are SGDLS and YYNGEE. Trimming removed 3 bases at V and 6 bases at J, with 18 bases between. The CDR3 is 16 residues long. The CDR3 region is CASSGSGFVSAGELFF. CDR3 sequence (DNA): TGTGCCAGCAGCGGATCAGGGTTTGTTTCGGCCGGGGAGCTGTTTTTT. Variable domain in full (rest from reference TRBV9 and TRBJ2-2): DSGVTQTPKHLITATGQRVTLRCSPRSGDLSVYWYQQSLDQGLQFLIQYYNGEERAKGNILERFSAQQFPDLHSELNLSSLELGDSALYFCASSGSGFVSAGELFFGEGSRLTVL.

This clone was seen a few times. The chain joins TRBV5-4 to TRBJ2-1; 7 bases agree with TRBD2. CDR1 and CDR2 (germline): SGHNT, YYREEE (reference sequence). The trim removed 3 bases at V and 7 bases at J, leaving 10 bases unmatched. This CDR3 has 15 amino acids. This chain's CDR3 is CASSSGGSRVNEQFF. For the CDR3, the DNA is TGTGCCAGCAGCTCAGGCGGGAGTCGAGTGAATGAGCAGTTCTTC.

The chain links TRBV13 to TRBJ2-5, with 9 positions matching TRBD1. CDR1 and CDR2 from the germline V gene are PRHDT and FYEKMQ (reference sequence). J gave up 2 bases and V 3 bases, and 7 bases lay outside the gene matches. The length of the CDR3 is 16 residues. As DNA, the CDR3 is TGTGCCAGCAGCTTGGCCACCGGGACAGGGCAAGAGACCCAGTACTTC. As protein: CASSLATGTGQETQYF.

This chain links TRBV7-2 with TRBJ2-1; 11 bases line up with TRBD2. The ends lost 10 bases at V and 2 bases at J; junction bases unmatched: 4. Per germline, CDR1 SGHTA and CDR2 FQGNSA. This CDR3 comprises 14 residues. The CDR3 sequence: CAKIAGGPYNEQFF. The CDR3 nucleotides read TGTGCCAAAATAGCGGGGGGGCCCTACAATGAGCAGTTCTTC.